Listed below are T cell receptor beta chains from one sample, sequenced in a study of shared clonotypes between healthy human individuals. Using immunoSEQ multiplex PCR, the repertoire was profiled, and TCRdb retains in-frame clones only, with some absent. Of about 680,000 clones in the sample, approximately 73% are singletons; the top ten hold around 2%. The specimen sequenced was memory CD4+ T cells sorted from blood. These receptors were obtained from a woman aged 30 to 39 in good health. CDR3s include the opening cysteine and the closing phenylalanine or tryptophan. The order of the fields is D gene, J gene, V gene, clone size, CDR3 DNA, CDR3 protein. A D gene is named only where the DNA matches it firmly. For some rows the clone size is stated as once, few or many, or as a class when expanded; others skip it.

-,TRBJ2-2,TRBV4-2,-,TGTGCCAGCAGCTTAACAGGGTTGCGGAGAACCGGGGAGCTGTTTTTT,CASSLTGLRRTGELFF
-,TRBJ1-3,TRBV7-9,-,TGTGCCAGCAGCTCCCCTCGGACGTTTGGAAACACCATATATTTT,CASSSPRTFGNTIYF
TRBD1,TRBJ1-1,TRBV5-6,-,TGTGCCAGCAGCTCCTGGACAGGGAGGGGAATGAACACTGAAGCTTTCTTT,CASSSWTGRGMNTEAFF
TRBD2,TRBJ2-3,TRBV30,-,TGTGCCTGGAGCATTAGCGGGGATACGCAGTATTTT,CAWSISGDTQYF
-,TRBJ1-4,TRBV5-4,-,TGTGCCAGCAGCTTGGGGGGTATAGGTGAAAAACTGTTTTTT,CASSLGGIGEKLFF
-,TRBJ1-5,TRBV28,-,TGTGCCAGCAGTGACCGGGATTTCCGAAAGGGGCCTGATCAGCCCCAGCATTTT,CASSDRDFRKGPDQPQHF
TRBD2,TRBJ2-3,TRBV5-4,-,TGTGCCAGCAATTCGGGCGGGAGGGAAGATACGCAGTATTTT,CASNSGGREDTQYF
-,TRBJ1-2,TRBV28,-,TGTGCCAGCAGTGTGGAGGGGTTTCCAGGCTATGGCTACACCTTC,CASSVEGFPGYGYTF
TRBD2,TRBJ2-5,TRBV14,once,TGTGCCAGCAGCCAAGCACTAGCGGGAGAGACCCAGTACTTC,CASSQALAGETQYF
TRBD1,TRBJ1-4,TRBV6-1,-,TGTGCCAGCAGGGACAGGGGGGAGGAAAAACTGTTTTTT,CASRDRGEEKLFF
TRBD2,TRBJ2-1,TRBV14,-,TGTGCCAGCAGCCTCGGTCTAGCGGGAGAGGGTGAGCAGTTCTTC,CASSLGLAGEGEQFF